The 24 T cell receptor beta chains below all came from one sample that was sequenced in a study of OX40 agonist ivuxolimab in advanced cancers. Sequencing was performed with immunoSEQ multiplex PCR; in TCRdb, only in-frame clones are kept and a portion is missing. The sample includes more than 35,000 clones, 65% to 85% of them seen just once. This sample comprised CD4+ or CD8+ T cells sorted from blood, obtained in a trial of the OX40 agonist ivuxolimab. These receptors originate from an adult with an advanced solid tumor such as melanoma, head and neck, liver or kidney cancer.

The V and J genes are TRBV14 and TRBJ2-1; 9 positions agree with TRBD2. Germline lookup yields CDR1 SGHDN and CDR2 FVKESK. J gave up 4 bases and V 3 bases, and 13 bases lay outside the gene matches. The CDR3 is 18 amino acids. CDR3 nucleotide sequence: TGTGCCAGCAGCCATGGCGGGAGGGCTAGCCGCCCGTACAATGAGCAGTTCTTC. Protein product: CASSHGGRASRPYNEQFF.

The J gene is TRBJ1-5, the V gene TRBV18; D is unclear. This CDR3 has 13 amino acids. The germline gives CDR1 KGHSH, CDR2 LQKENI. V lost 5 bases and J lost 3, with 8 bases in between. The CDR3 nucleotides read TGTGCCAGCTCAGAACACGTCAATCAGCCCCAGCATTTT. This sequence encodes CASSEHVNQPQHF.

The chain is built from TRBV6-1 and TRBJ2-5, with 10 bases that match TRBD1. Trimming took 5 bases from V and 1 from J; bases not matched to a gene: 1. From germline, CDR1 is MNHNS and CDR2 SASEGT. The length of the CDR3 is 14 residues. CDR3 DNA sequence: TGTGCCAGCAGTAGGGACAGGGGCCAAGAGACCCAGTACTTC. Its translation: CASSRDRGQETQYF.

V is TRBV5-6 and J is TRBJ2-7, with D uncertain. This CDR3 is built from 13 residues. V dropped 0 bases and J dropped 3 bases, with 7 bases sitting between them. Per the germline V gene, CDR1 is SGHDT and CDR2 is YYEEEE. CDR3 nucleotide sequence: TGTGCCAGCAGCTTGGCGTCGGACTACGAGCAGTACTTC. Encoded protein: CASSLASDYEQYF. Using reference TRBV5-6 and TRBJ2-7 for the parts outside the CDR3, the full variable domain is DAGVTQSPTHLIKTRGQQVTLRCSPKSGHDTVSWYQQALGQGPQFIFQYYEEEERQRGNFPDRFSGHQFPNYSSELNVNALLLGDSALYLCASSLASDYEQYFGPGTRLTVT.

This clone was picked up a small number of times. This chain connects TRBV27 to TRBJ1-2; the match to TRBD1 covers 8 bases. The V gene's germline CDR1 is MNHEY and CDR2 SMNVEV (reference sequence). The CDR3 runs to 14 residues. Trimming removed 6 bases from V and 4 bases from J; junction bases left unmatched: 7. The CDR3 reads CASSGQGTFYGYTF. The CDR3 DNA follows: TGTGCCAGCAGCGGACAGGGTACTTTCTATGGCTACACCTTC.

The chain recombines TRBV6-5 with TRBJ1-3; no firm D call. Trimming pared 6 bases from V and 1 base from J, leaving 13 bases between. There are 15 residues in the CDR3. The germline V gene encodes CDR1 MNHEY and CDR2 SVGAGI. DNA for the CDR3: TGTGCCAGCAGGGCAGCCTATGAATCTGGAAACACCATATATTTT. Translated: CASRAAYESGNTIYF.

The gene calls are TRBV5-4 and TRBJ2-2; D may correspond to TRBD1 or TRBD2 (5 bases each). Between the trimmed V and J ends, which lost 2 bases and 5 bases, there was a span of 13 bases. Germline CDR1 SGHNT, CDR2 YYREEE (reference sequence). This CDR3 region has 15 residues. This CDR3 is CASSLGTLMTGELFF. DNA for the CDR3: TGTGCCAGCAGCTTAGGGACGTTGATGACCGGGGAGCTGTTTTTT. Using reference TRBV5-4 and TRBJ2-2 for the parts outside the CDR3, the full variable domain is ETGVTQSPTHLIKTRGQQVTLRCSSQSGHNTVSWYQQALGQGPQFIFQYYREEENGRGNFPPRFSGLQFPNYSSELNVNALELDDSALYLCASSLGTLMTGELFFGEGSRLTVL.

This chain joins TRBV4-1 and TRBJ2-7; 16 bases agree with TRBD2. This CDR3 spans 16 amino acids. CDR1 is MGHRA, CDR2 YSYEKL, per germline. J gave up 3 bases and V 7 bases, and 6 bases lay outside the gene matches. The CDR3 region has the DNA TGCGCCAGCACCTCGGGACTAGCGGGAGGGATCTACGAGCAGTACTTC. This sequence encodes CASTSGLAGGIYEQYF.

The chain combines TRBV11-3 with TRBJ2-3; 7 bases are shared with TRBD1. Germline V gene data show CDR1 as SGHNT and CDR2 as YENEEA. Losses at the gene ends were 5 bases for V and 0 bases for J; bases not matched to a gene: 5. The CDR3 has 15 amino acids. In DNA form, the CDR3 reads TGTGCCAGCAGCCACGGACAGGCTAGCACAGATACGCAGTATTTT. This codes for CASSHGQASTDTQYF.

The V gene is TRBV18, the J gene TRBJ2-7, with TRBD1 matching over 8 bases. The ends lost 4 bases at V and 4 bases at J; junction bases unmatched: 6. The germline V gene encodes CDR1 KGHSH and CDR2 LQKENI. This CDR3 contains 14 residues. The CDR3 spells CASSQQGGGYEQYF. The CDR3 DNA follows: TGTGCCAGCTCACAACAGGGGGGCGGGTACGAGCAGTACTTC. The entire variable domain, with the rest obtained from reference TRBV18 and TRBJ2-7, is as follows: NAGVMQNPRHLVRRRGQEARLRCSPMKGHSHVYWYRQLPEEGLKFMVYLQKENIIDESGMPKERFSAEFPKEGPSILRIQQVVRGDSAAYFCASSQQGGGYEQYFGPGTRLTVT.

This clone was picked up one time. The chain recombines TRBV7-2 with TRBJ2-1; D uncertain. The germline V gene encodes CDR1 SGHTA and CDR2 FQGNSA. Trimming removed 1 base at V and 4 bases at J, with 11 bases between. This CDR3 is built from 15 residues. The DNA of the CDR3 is TGTGCCAGCAGCTTAGTGGCGGAGTCATACAATGAGCAGTTCTTC. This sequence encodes CASSLVAESYNEQFF.

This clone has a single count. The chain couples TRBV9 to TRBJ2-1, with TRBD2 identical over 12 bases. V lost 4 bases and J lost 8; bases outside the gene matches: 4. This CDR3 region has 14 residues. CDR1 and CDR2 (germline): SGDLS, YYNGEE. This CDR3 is CASSPRTSGDEQFF. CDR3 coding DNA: TGTGCCAGCAGCCCCCGGACTAGCGGGGATGAGCAGTTCTTC.

For the CDR3, the DNA is TGTGCCAGCAGACTCGGGAGCCCCACCTTCAATGAGCAGTTCTTC. This translates into CASRLGSPTFNEQFF. The rearrangement uses TRBV6-5 and TRBJ2-1; D perhaps matches TRBD2 (6 bases). CDR1 and CDR2 from the germline V gene are MNHEY and SVGAGI. Trimming cost V 6 bases and J 6 bases, with 18 bases left between them. CDR3 length equals 15 residues.

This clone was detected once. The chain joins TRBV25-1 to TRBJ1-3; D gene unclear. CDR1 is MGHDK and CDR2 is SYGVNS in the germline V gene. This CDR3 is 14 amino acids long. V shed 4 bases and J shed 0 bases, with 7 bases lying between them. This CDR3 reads CASSVSVSGNTIYF. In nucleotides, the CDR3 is TGTGCCAGCAGTGTATCAGTCTCTGGAAACACCATATATTTT.

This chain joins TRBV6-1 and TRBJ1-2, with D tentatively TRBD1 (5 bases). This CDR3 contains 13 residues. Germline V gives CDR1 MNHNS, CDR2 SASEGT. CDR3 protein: CALDRGANYGYTF. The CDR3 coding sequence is TGTGCTCTTGATAGAGGGGCCAACTATGGCTACACCTTC.

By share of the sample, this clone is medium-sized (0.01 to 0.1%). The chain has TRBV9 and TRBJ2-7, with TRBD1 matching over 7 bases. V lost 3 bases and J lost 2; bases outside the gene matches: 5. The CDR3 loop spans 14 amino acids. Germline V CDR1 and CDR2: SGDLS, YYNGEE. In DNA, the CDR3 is TGTGCCAGCAGCGCGCAGGGGGTTCCCTACGAGCAGTACTTC. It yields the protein CASSAQGVPYEQYF.

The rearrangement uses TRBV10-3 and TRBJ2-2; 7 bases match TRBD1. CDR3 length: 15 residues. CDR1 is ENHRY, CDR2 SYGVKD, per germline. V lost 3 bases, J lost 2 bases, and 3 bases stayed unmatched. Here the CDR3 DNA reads TGTGCCATCAGTGAAACAGGGGCCAACACCGGGGAGCTGTTTTTT. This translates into CAISETGANTGELFF.

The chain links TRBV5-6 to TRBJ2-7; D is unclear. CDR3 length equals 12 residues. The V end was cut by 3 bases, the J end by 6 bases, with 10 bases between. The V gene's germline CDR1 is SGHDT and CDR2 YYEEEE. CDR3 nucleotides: TGTGCCAGCAGCTACGGACCCGTCGAGCAGTACTTC. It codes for CASSYGPVEQYF.

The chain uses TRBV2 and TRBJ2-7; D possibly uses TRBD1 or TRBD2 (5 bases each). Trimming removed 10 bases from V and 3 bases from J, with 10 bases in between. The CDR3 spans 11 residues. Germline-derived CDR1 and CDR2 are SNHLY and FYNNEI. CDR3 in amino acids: CAKGGGYEQYF. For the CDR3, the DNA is TGTGCCAAGGGTGGGGGCTACGAGCAGTACTTC. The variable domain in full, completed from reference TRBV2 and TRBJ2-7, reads EPEVTQTPSHQVTQMGQEVILRCVPISNHLYFYWYRQILGQKVEFLVSFYNNEISEKSEIFDDQFSVERPDGSNFTLKIRSTKLEDSAMYFCAKGGGYEQYFGPGTRLTVT.

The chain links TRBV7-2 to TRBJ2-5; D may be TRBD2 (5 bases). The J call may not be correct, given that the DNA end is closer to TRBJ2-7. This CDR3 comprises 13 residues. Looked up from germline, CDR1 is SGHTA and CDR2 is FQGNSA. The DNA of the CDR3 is TGTGCCAGCAGCCCGGGGTTGTGGCACGAGCAGTACTTC. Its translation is CASSPGLWHEQYF.

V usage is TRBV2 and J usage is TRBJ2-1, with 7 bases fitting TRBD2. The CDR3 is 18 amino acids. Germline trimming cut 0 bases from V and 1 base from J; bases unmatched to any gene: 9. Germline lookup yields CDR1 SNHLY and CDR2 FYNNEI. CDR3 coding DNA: TGTGCCAGCAGTGAAGCGGGGAGAGGGAGGGAGTCCTACAATGAGCAGTTCTTC. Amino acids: CASSEAGRGRESYNEQFF.

The CDR3 nucleotides are TGTGCCAGTAGTATAGATGGCGGAGGGGCCTACGAGCAGTACTTC. Its protein product is CASSIDGGGAYEQYF. This chain uses TRBV19 with TRBJ2-7, with D perhaps TRBD2 (6 bases). The CDR3 runs to 15 residues. Looked up from germline, CDR1 is LNHDA and CDR2 is SQIVND (reference sequence). V was trimmed by 0 bases and J by 2 bases, leaving 11 bases between them.

CDR3 sequence: CASSLGSSNEQFF. The CDR3 nucleotides are TGTGCCAGCAGTTTAGGGAGTTCGAATGAGCAGTTCTTC. The chain is built from TRBV27 and TRBJ2-1; possibly TRBD2 for D (5 bases). V lost 2 bases to trimming and J lost 7 bases, with 9 bases between them. Germline V gene sequence: CDR1 MNHEY, CDR2 SMNVEV (reference sequence). The CDR3 runs 13 residues.

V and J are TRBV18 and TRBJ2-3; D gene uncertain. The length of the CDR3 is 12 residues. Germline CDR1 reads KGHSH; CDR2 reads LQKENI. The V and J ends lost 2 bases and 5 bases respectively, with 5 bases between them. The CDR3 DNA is TGTGCCAGCTCACCAATGGGAGATACGCAGTATTTT. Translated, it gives CASSPMGDTQYF.